This T cell receptor (beta chain) was recovered during a study of blood T cell repertoires in COVID-19. Study details: T cells, B-cell-depleted T cells, or PBMCs provided the cDNA or gDNA that served as material.

Original processing notes: By means of reference gene primer amplification, nucleated cell counts were estimated. The data were produced by immunoSEQ multiplex PCR, yet TCRdb's version contains in-frame clones alone and is incomplete. V, J and clone size derive from that table, while D and trimming were established from the DNA sequence. The sample holds 150,000 to 200,000 clones, roughly 82% seen once. This CDR3 is built from 16 residues. Looked up from germline, CDR1 is SGHDT and CDR2 is YYEEEE. V lost 3 bases and J lost 1; bases outside the gene matches: 5. The age range of participants was 18 to 89 years, with residence in approximately 25 US areas.

The sample comprised PBMCs or T cells enriched from blood (not recorded which). The chain joins TRBV5-6 to TRBJ2-5; 11 nucleotides line up with TRBD2. The clonotype was recovered from a woman between 55 and 75 years old with acute COVID-19. CDR3 sequence: CASSSGTSGLQETQYF. CDR3 DNA: TGTGCCAGCAGCTCTGGGACTAGCGGACTCCAAGAGACCCAGTACTTC. Full variable domain (rest looked up from reference TRBV5-6 and TRBJ2-5): DAGVTQSPTHLIKTRGQQVTLRCSPKSGHDTVSWYQQALGQGPQFIFQYYEEEERQRGNFPDRFSGHQFPNYSSELNVNALLLGDSALYLCASSSGTSGLQETQYFGPGTRLLVL.